This T cell receptor beta chain stems from a study of post-analysis software for immune sequencing data. Study-level information: In terms of disease course, relapsing-remitting, secondary progressive and progressive-relapsing multiple sclerosis were included.

TCR beta libraries were prepared from cDNA with unique molecular identifiers. When roughly 0.9 to 10 million T cells were used, they gave 500,000 or so cDNA molecules. Each CDR3 protein gets one entry after TCRdb re-called the PCR reads with MiXCR. Among 600,000 to 700,000 distinct CDR3 sequences listed, around 64% were seen once. Study-level results: The F measure placed samples prepared in the same batch into strongly shared clusters. People with multiple sclerosis had a significantly lower normalized Chao1 diversity than controls did. About 5 TRBV segments occurring more often in patients than controls included TRBV5-6, TRBV5-1 and TRBV20-1.

This clonotype occurred a few times. Its specificity is not known. The CDR3 totals 14 residues. Deletions cut 3 bases from V and 3 bases from J, with 12 bases between. CDR1 SGHRS and CDR2 YFSETQ come from the germline V gene. The rearrangement joins TRBV5-1 to TRBJ1-2; no clear D gene. This clonotype was obtained from a girl aged 2-10 years with multiple sclerosis. Input material: blood. The CDR3 DNA reads TGCGCCAGCAGCTCTGGGCAGGCCTACTATGGCTACACCTTC. Protein: CASSSGQAYYGYTF.